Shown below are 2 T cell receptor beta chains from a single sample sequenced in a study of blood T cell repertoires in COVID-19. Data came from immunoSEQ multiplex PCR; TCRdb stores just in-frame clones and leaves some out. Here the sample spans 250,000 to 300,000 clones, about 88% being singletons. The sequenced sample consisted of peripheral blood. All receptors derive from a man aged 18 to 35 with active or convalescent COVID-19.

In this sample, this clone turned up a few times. The CDR3 DNA reads TGTGCCAGCAGCGTAGAGCAGGGGTCCTACGAGCAGTACTTC. Translation: CASSVEQGSYEQYF. The V and J genes are TRBV9 and TRBJ2-7; D is possibly TRBD1 (6 bases). CDR3 length: 14 amino acids. From germline, CDR1 is SGDLS and CDR2 YYNGEE. V was cut by 0 bases and J by 1 base, with 8 bases left in between.

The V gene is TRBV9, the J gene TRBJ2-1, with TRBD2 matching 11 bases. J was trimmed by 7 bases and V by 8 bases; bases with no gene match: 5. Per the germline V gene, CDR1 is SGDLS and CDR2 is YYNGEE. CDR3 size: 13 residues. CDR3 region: CASNRLAGNEQFF. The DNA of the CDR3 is TGTGCCAGTAATCGACTAGCGGGAAATGAGCAGTTCTTC.